These 24 T cell receptor beta chains were all obtained from the same sample, sequenced in a study of blood T cell repertoires in COVID-19. The protocol was immunoSEQ multiplex PCR, while the TCRdb copy is restricted to in-frame clones and leaves out a portion. This table has about 310,000 clones, over 85% appearing once. The material sequenced was PBMCs or T cells enriched from blood (not recorded which). All receptors derive from a woman in her 30s who had recovered from COVID-19.

The chain combines TRBV27 with TRBJ2-5; no firm D call. The CDR3 is 15 amino acids. In germline, CDR1 is MNHEY, CDR2 SMNVEV (reference sequence). V dropped 7 bases and J dropped 0 bases, with 15 bases sitting between them. The CDR3 loop reads CASTLSFRYQETQYF. The CDR3 coding sequence is TGTGCCAGCACCCTAAGCTTCCGTTACCAAGAGACCCAGTACTTC.

V gene TRBV19 combines with J gene TRBJ2-7; possible D gene TRBD2, 6 bases. CDR1 and CDR2 from the germline V gene are LNHDA and SQIVND (reference sequence). Trimming removed 5 bases from V and 3 bases from J, with 20 bases in between. CDR3 size: 16 residues. This chain's CDR3 is CASSPLGTAGGYEQYF. The CDR3 coding sequence is TGTGCCAGTAGTCCCCTCGGGACGGCCGGGGGCTACGAGCAGTACTTC.

The chain links TRBV11-2 to TRBJ2-1, with 7 nucleotides matching TRBD2. Per germline, CDR1 SGHAT and CDR2 FQNNGV. The CDR3 has 13 amino acids. V lost 4 bases to trimming and J lost 6 bases; unmatched junction nucleotides: 3. The CDR3 sequence is CASSSGGGNEQFF. In DNA, the CDR3 is TGTGCCAGCAGCTCGGGAGGCGGCAATGAGCAGTTCTTC.

This sequence joins TRBV6-5 and TRBJ2-1; D perhaps matches TRBD2 (6 bases). CDR3 length: 14 residues. Germline V lookup: CDR1 MNHEY, CDR2 SVGAGI. Trimming shortened V by 6 bases and J by 8 bases, and 17 bases separated the two germline ends. CDR3 amino acids: CASSLSTRTYEQFF. CDR3 bases: TGTGCCAGCAGCCTTTCGACTAGAACCTATGAGCAGTTCTTC.

The chain links TRBV28 to TRBJ2-7, with 12 nucleotides matching TRBD2. The CDR3 has 19 residues. V was pared by 6 bases and J by 6 bases, with 21 bases of the junction left unmatched. The germline gives CDR1 MDHEN, CDR2 SYDVKM. In DNA, the CDR3 is TGTGCCAGCAGAGGTCCACAGGGGTCGGCTAGCGGGAGGGCCTTCGAGCAGTACTTC. Its translation: CASRGPQGSASGRAFEQYF.

The rearrangement joins TRBV28 to TRBJ2-5; 7 bases agree with TRBD2. V lost 10 bases and J lost 4; bases outside the gene matches: 15. The CDR3 spans 15 residues. Germline lookup yields CDR1 MDHEN and CDR2 SYDVKM. CDR3 sequence (DNA): TGTGCCACCACCGATCGTGGGGGAGGGAGAGAGACCCAGTACTTC. Its translation is CATTDRGGGRETQYF. Using reference TRBV28 and TRBJ2-5 for the parts outside the CDR3, the full variable domain is DVKVTQSSRYLVKRTGEKVFLECVQDMDHENMFWYRQDPGLGLRLIYFSYDVKMKEKGDIPEGYSVSREKKERFSLILESASTNQTSMYLCATTDRGGGRETQYFGPGTRLLVL.

This chain joins TRBV5-1 and TRBJ2-1; D might be TRBD2 (6 bases). With 4 bases removed from V and 3 bases from J, the gap between germline ends came to 14 bases. The germline V gene encodes CDR1 SGHRS and CDR2 YFSETQ. CDR3 length: 15 amino acids. The DNA for the CDR3 is TGCGCCAGCAGCCGGACTACCAACAACTACAATGAGCAGTTCTTC. Translation: CASSRTTNNYNEQFF.

The gene calls are TRBV11-2 and TRBJ2-1; TRBD1 matches at 9 bases. With V trimmed by 5 bases and J by 7 bases, 12 bases remained unmatched. Germline-derived CDR1 and CDR2 are SGHAT and FQNNGV. The CDR3 totals 16 residues. CDR3: CASSHSGTGYWNEQFF. As DNA, the CDR3 is TGTGCCAGCAGCCACTCCGGGACAGGGTATTGGAATGAGCAGTTCTTC. Together with reference TRBV11-2 and TRBJ2-1, the CDR3 gives the full variable domain: EAGVAQSPRYKIIEKRQSVAFWCNPISGHATLYWYQQILGQGPKLLIQFQNNGVVDDSQLPKDRFSAERLKGVDSTLKIQPAKLEDSAVYLCASSHSGTGYWNEQFFGPGTRLTVL.

J is TRBJ1-1 and V is TRBV30, with unresolved D. Trimming took 0 bases from V and 0 from J, leaving 5 bases between them. Germline loops: CDR1 GTSNPN, CDR2 SVGIG (reference sequence). CDR3 length: 13 residues. The CDR3: CAWSVYLNTEAFF. In DNA form, the CDR3 reads TGTGCCTGGAGTGTATATTTGAACACTGAAGCTTTCTTT.

This chain links TRBV9 with TRBJ2-1; TRBD2 matches at 10 bases. Unmatched junction bases numbered 3, after V lost 3 bases and J lost 3 bases. CDR3 length equals 15 residues. Germline V gives CDR1 SGDLS, CDR2 YYNGEE. The CDR3 nucleotides read TGTGCCAGCAGCGATTCTAGCGGGAGCTACAATGAGCAGTTCTTC. Protein sequence: CASSDSSGSYNEQFF.

This chain joins TRBV4-3 and TRBJ2-3; no clear D. V lost 3 bases and J lost 3, with 13 bases in between. Germline CDR1 is LGHNA and CDR2 is YSLEER. CDR3 size: 15 residues. The CDR3 sequence: CASSQTLQKTDTQYF. The DNA for the CDR3 is TGCGCCAGCAGCCAGACTTTGCAGAAGACAGATACGCAGTATTTT.

This clone was seen a single time. The J gene is TRBJ1-1, the V gene TRBV18; a weak D match, TRBD1 (5 bases). Per the germline V gene, CDR1 is KGHSH and CDR2 is LQKENI. The CDR3 is 15 residues long. V was pared by 0 bases and J by 7 bases, with 15 bases between. CDR3 residues: CASSPPSRGFGEAFF. The CDR3 bases are TGTGCCAGCTCACCACCGAGTAGGGGCTTCGGTGAAGCTTTCTTT. Filled out from reference TRBV18 and TRBJ1-1, the complete variable domain reads NAGVMQNPRHLVRRRGQEARLRCSPMKGHSHVYWYRQLPEEGLKFMVYLQKENIIDESGMPKERFSAEFPKEGPSILRIQQVVRGDSAAYFCASSPPSRGFGEAFFGQGTRLTVV.

CDR3 sequence (DNA): TGTGCCAGCAGTTTTGCAGGGACAGGGTCGGATCAGCCCCAGCATTTT. Protein: CASSFAGTGSDQPQHF. This chain joins TRBV27 and TRBJ1-5; 9 bases fit TRBD1. The V gene end was trimmed by 3 bases and the J gene end by 5 bases; junction bases not matched to a gene: 8. CDR1 MNHEY and CDR2 SMNVEV come from the germline V gene (reference sequence). CDR3 length: 16 amino acids.

The gene calls are TRBV13 and TRBJ1-2; D not resolved. CDR3 length: 15 amino acids. Germline loops: CDR1 PRHDT, CDR2 FYEKMQ (reference sequence). Between the trimmed V and J ends, which lost 2 bases and 5 bases, there was a span of 15 bases. CDR3 DNA: TGTGCCAGCAGCTTAAAGCCCCTCCTAACTTATGGCTACACCTTC. Translating gives CASSLKPLLTYGYTF.

The chain has TRBV2 and TRBJ1-5, with D hard to call. The V gene's germline CDR1 is SNHLY and CDR2 FYNNEI. V was shortened by 6 bases and J by 7 bases, with 7 bases between the two germline ends. The CDR3 length is 11 residues. The CDR3 is CASRRGQPQHF. The CDR3 DNA sequence: TGTGCCAGCAGACGAGGACAGCCCCAGCATTTT.

A few counts support this clone. For the CDR3, the DNA is TGTGCTAGTGGTTTGGTACTCTCCGGACTAGCGGGAGGGCCATTGGCTTATGAGCAGTTCTTC. It yields the protein CASGLVLSGLAGGPLAYEQFF. The chain joins TRBV12-5 to TRBJ2-1, with 15 positions matching TRBD2. Germline CDR1 LGHNT, CDR2 FRNRAP. This CDR3 is 21 amino acids long. V shed 0 bases and J 8 bases; nucleotides not matched to a gene: 17.

This clone appeared a single time. The chain is built from TRBV28 and TRBJ2-7; TRBD2 matches at 10 bases. This CDR3 contains 16 residues. Germline CDR1 is MDHEN and CDR2 is SYDVKM. V was clipped by 4 bases and J by 3 bases; unmatched bases: 9. In nucleotides, the CDR3 is TGTGCCAGCAGTTCAGCGGGAGGGCCGGAAGGCTACGAGCAGTACTTC. Protein sequence: CASSSAGGPEGYEQYF.

This chain connects TRBV7-8 to TRBJ2-1; TRBD2 agrees at 9 bases. V shed 1 base, J shed 7 bases, and the junction held 17 bases outside the gene matches. The CDR3 loop spans 19 amino acids. From germline, CDR1 is SGHVS and CDR2 FQNEAQ. DNA of the CDR3: TGTGCCAGCAGCTTAGGTTGTAAACCGGCGGGAGGGGCTGGAAATGAGCAGTTCTTC. This gives the protein CASSLGCKPAGGAGNEQFF.

The genes are TRBV7-6 and TRBJ1-1; 9 bases are a match to TRBD1. V lost 6 bases, J lost 5 bases, and 16 bases stayed unmatched. The CDR3 is 17 amino acids. Per germline, CDR1 SGHVS and CDR2 FNYEAQ. CDR3 region: CASRLAPTGGALTEAFF. CDR3 bases: TGTGCCAGCAGACTGGCCCCTACAGGGGGCGCGTTAACTGAAGCTTTCTTT. The whole variable domain, filled in from reference TRBV7-6 and TRBJ1-1, reads GAGVSQSPRYKVTKRGQDVALRCDPISGHVSLYWYRQALGQGPEFLTYFNYEAQQDKSGLPNDRFSAERPEGSISTLTIQRTEQRDSAMYRCASRLAPTGGALTEAFFGQGTRLTVV.

This clone was counted a few times. The gene calls are TRBV5-1 and TRBJ2-7; TRBD1 is a possible D gene (6 bases). Germline loops: CDR1 SGHRS, CDR2 YFSETQ. Between the trimmed V and J ends, which lost 0 bases and 3 bases, there was a span of 10 bases. The CDR3 runs 14 residues. The CDR3 loop is CASSLAAGDYEQYF. The CDR3 DNA reads TGCGCCAGCAGCTTGGCGGCAGGGGACTACGAGCAGTACTTC.

V usage is TRBV11-3 and J usage is TRBJ1-1, with 7 bases lining up with TRBD1. This CDR3 comprises 13 residues. V gave up 8 bases and J gave up 6 bases; unmatched junction bases: 9. CDR1 and CDR2 from the germline V gene are SGHNT and YENEEA. This CDR3 reads CASGLTGEPEAFF. The CDR3 nucleotides read TGTGCCAGCGGATTAACAGGGGAACCTGAAGCTTTCTTT.

V usage is TRBV7-6 and J usage is TRBJ2-2; D is unclear. The germline CDR1 and CDR2 sequences are SGHVS and FNYEAQ. V was trimmed by 4 bases and J by 6 bases, leaving 9 bases between them. The CDR3 runs 13 residues. The CDR3 sequence is CASSSRPSGELFF. The CDR3 bases are TGTGCCAGCAGCTCGAGGCCTTCCGGGGAGCTGTTTTTT.

This rearrangement joins TRBV27 to TRBJ2-4; maybe TRBD2 (5 bases). V gave up 5 bases and J gave up 3 bases, with 17 bases separating them. The germline CDR1 and CDR2 sequences are MNHEY and SMNVEV (reference sequence). This CDR3 spans 16 amino acids. Here the CDR3 reads CASSRFGVSDKNIQYF. CDR3 coding DNA: TGTGCCAGCAGTCGGTTCGGGGTCTCGGACAAAAACATTCAGTACTTC.

This chain connects TRBV12-5 to TRBJ2-7; 8 nucleotides match TRBD1. Germline CDR1 LGHNT, CDR2 FRNRAP. Trimming cost V 4 bases and J 3 bases; bases outside gene matches: 5. The CDR3 is 14 residues long. The CDR3 DNA follows: TGTGCTAGTGGTTCCTACAGGGGGGACTACGAGCAGTACTTC. Amino acids: CASGSYRGDYEQYF.